A selection of T cell receptor beta chains follows, all from one sample in a study of T cell responses to AZD1222 COVID-19 vaccine. Generated by immunoSEQ multiplex PCR, the TCRdb table keeps only in-frame clones and is missing some. Found here are tens of thousands of clones, approximately 82% of them singletons; the top ten hold more than 20%. The input for sequencing was peripheral blood, taken on day 0 of AZD1222 vaccination. The receptors come from an adult in good health. CDR3s include the opening cysteine and the closing phenylalanine or tryptophan.

TRBV24-1	TRBJ1-2	CATSATGDYGYTF
TRBV28	TRBJ2-1	CASSHRQGRNEQFF
TRBV12-3/TRBV12-4	TRBJ2-7	CASSDRDRSLYF
TRBV19	TRBJ1-1	CASSIGANTEAFF
TRBV28	TRBJ2-7	CASKTGGAYEQYF
TRBV6-5	TRBJ1-4	CASSRTHFREKLFF
TRBV5-1	TRBJ2-7	CASSLGGTYSYEQYF
TRBV7-2	TRBJ2-2	CASSLGLAGGSNTGELFF
TRBV4-2	TRBJ1-3	CASSQDGGSGNTIYF
TRBV4-3	TRBJ2-4	CASSQEVSLRTLAGSDKNIQYF
TRBV25-1	TRBJ1-4	CASSLGTANEKLFF
TRBV14	TRBJ2-7	CASSPKSGQTRFYEQYF
TRBV28	TRBJ2-5	CASSLWREQETQYF
TRBV5-4	TRBJ1-4	CASSLRQPGSEKLFF
TRBV6-5	TRBJ2-3	CASSYSRPDTQYF
TRBV7-9	TRBJ2-3	CASSFIAVTDTQYF
TRBV6-2/TRBV6-3	TRBJ2-1	CASSGGTSGYNEQFF
TRBV19	TRBJ2-4	CASPPGALAGNIQYF
TRBV7-2	TRBJ1-6	CASSLEGTGTALHF
TRBV19	TRBJ1-2	CASSFKGTYGYTF
TRBV19	TRBJ1-2	CASSMSRGRANYGYTF
TRBV5-4	TRBJ2-5	CASSLGFEETQYF
TRBV6-2/TRBV6-3	TRBJ2-7	CASSYPDGQVYEQYF
TRBV6-5	TRBJ1-6	CASRRDSFNSPLHF
TRBV4-1	TRBJ2-7	CASSQDASGTTYEQYF
TRBV30	TRBJ2-7	CAWHRDRPYEQYF
TRBV7-6	TRBJ2-1	CASSRLADTYPSSYNEQFF
TRBV30	TRBJ1-1	CAWSWGAGAFF
TRBV5-6	TRBJ1-2	CASSLVGMNYGYTF
TRBV6-2/TRBV6-3	TRBJ2-7	CASSYNSGRAYYEQYF
TRBV6-4	TRBJ1-5	CASSDGRGGHQPQHF
TRBV7-9	TRBJ2-2	CASSLDTYTGELFF
TRBV27	TRBJ1-6	CASSFRREGGSDSPLHF
TRBV28	TRBJ1-3	CASSGNGYSGNTIYF
TRBV19	TRBJ1-4	CASWNRGGEKLFF
TRBV7-8	TRBJ1-5	CASSPGQGSQPQHF
TRBV3-1/TRBV3-2	TRBJ2-6	CASSPDSSGANVLTF
TRBV7-8	TRBJ2-5	CASSSYAITVQETQYF
TRBV6-4	TRBJ1-1	CASGITSTENTEAFF
TRBV5-1	TRBJ2-1	CASSLVREGLAGVHEQFF
TRBV18	TRBJ1-1	CASSPGNTEAFF
TRBV7-6	TRBJ2-5	CASSLEAGTETQYF
TRBV7-6	TRBJ2-6	CASSLPGQGALGANVLTF
TRBV30	TRBJ2-3	CAWSGGRTDTQYF
TRBV6-5	TRBJ1-2	CASSLWSGDSNYGYTF
TRBV28	TRBJ1-1	CASTIGDRANTEAFF
TRBV5-5	TRBJ1-2	CASSLAYYGTGHGYTF
TRBV5-1	TRBJ1-1	CASSLGGGYTEAFF
TRBV12-2	TRBJ2-2	CASIGVANTGELFF
TRBV7-2	TRBJ1-2	CASSLGAALDLYGYTF
TRBV5-1	TRBJ2-1	CASSRLAGAQFF
TRBV18	TRBJ1-2	CASSPPVENYGYTF